The 19 T cell receptor beta chains presented below share a single source sample, sequenced in a study of blood T cell repertoires in COVID-19 (TCRdb year 2020). The library was prepared using the immunoSEQ multiplex PCR assay. The table comes from immuneACCESS by way of TCRdb, which keeps in-frame sequences with V and J called. Part of the clones is missing from these tables; in studies checked, under half for an unresolved V gene and the rest for unknown reasons. This sample gives about 260,000 clones in total; over 65% of them show up just once. The ten largest account for 3.5% to 5.5% of the sample. Material: peripheral blood. The receptors were gathered from a man aged 60 to 75 who had recovered from COVID-19.

The V and J genes are TRBV14 and TRBJ2-3; 9 bases are shared with TRBD2. Germline V gene data show CDR1 as SGHDN and CDR2 as FVKESK. This CDR3 is built from 14 residues. Germline trimming cut 4 bases from V and 4 bases from J; bases unmatched to any gene: 3. The CDR3 nucleotides are TGTGCCAGCAGCCCCTTAGCGGGAGCAGATACGCAGTATTTT. Protein: CASSPLAGADTQYF.

The chain joins TRBV7-2 to TRBJ2-3, with 10 nucleotides matching TRBD1. Losses at the gene ends were 5 bases for V and 3 bases for J; bases not matched to a gene: 5. Germline CDR1 SGHTA, CDR2 FQGNSA. The CDR3 has 15 amino acids. The CDR3 bases are TGTGCCAGCAGCACCGACAGGGGGCGAACAGATACGCAGTATTTT. Amino acids: CASSTDRGRTDTQYF.

This chain links TRBV15 with TRBJ2-7, with D maybe TRBD2 (7 bases). With 5 bases removed from V and 0 bases from J, the gap between germline ends came to 17 bases. Germline V CDR1 and CDR2: LNHNV, YYDKDF (reference sequence). The CDR3 is 16 amino acids. DNA of the CDR3: TGTGCCACCAGCGTGGGAAGGGGGGGCGGCTCCTACGAGCAGTACTTC. It encodes CATSVGRGGGSYEQYF.

V and J are TRBV7-2 and TRBJ1-1; D ambiguous. From germline, CDR1 is SGHTA and CDR2 FQGNSA. The germline V and J ends were trimmed by 5 bases and 6 bases, with 16 bases remaining between them. CDR3 size: 14 residues. The CDR3 here is CASSRVRGQSEAFF. The CDR3 region has the DNA TGTGCCAGCAGCAGGGTACGGGGTCAGTCTGAAGCTTTCTTT.

The rearrangement links TRBV5-1 to TRBJ2-7; TRBD1 is a possible D gene (6 bases). Germline V lookup: CDR1 SGHRS, CDR2 YFSETQ. The CDR3 consists of 14 residues. V dropped 4 bases and J dropped 1 base, with 12 bases sitting between them. The CDR3 loop reads CASSKGQGSYEQYF. CDR3 coding DNA: TGCGCCAGCAGCAAGGGACAAGGGTCCTACGAGCAGTACTTC.

The genes are TRBV12-3 or TRBV12-4 and TRBJ1-2, with D unresolved. With 7 bases removed from V and 4 bases from J, the gap between germline ends came to 13 bases. The length of the CDR3 is 13 residues. CDR3: CASNPGLGYGYTF. The DNA of the CDR3 is TGTGCCAGCAACCCCGGTCTTGGCTATGGCTACACCTTC.

The chain joins TRBV7-2 to TRBJ2-1, with TRBD2 identical over 11 bases. The V segment lost 3 bases and the J segment 7 bases; nucleotides outside the gene matches: 5. This CDR3 contains 15 residues. Germline assignment: CDR1 SGHTA and CDR2 FQGNSA. The CDR3 loop is CASSFLAGGWNEQFF. The CDR3 DNA reads TGTGCCAGCAGCTTCCTAGCGGGAGGTTGGAATGAGCAGTTCTTC. The full variable domain, in which reference TRBV7-2 and TRBJ2-1 provide the parts outside the CDR3, is GAGVSQSPSNKVTEKGKDVELRCDPISGHTALYWYRQSLGQGLEFLIYFQGNSAPDKSGLPSDRFSAERTGGSVSTLTIQRTQQEDSAVYLCASSFLAGGWNEQFFGPGTRLTVL.

The gene calls are TRBV27 and TRBJ1-1, with D tentatively TRBD1 (5 bases). Germline assignment: CDR1 MNHEY and CDR2 SMNVEV (reference sequence). There are 13 residues in the CDR3. V lost 7 bases and J 8 bases, leaving 17 bases between the germline ends. Here the CDR3 DNA reads TGTGCCAGCATCCCTCGGGGGGAGGGAGAAGCTTTCTTT. This sequence encodes CASIPRGEGEAFF.

The CDR3 spells CASSLEGRNTGELFF. In nucleotides, the CDR3 is TGCGCCAGCAGTCTGGAGGGGAGGAACACCGGGGAGCTGTTTTTT. The V and J genes are TRBV5-1 and TRBJ2-2, with D maybe TRBD2 (6 bases). The CDR3 spans 15 residues. The V and J ends lost 5 bases and 1 base respectively, with 12 bases between them. CDR1 and CDR2 (germline): SGHRS, YFSETQ.

V and J are TRBV19 and TRBJ1-2, with 7 bases lining up with TRBD1. V shed 3 bases, J shed 4 bases, and the junction held 8 bases outside the gene matches. Germline V gives CDR1 LNHDA, CDR2 SQIVND (reference sequence). CDR3 size: 15 residues. The CDR3 loop is CASSMSFGTVYGYTF. The CDR3 DNA is TGTGCCAGTAGTATGAGTTTCGGGACAGTCTATGGCTACACCTTC. The whole variable domain, filled in from reference TRBV19 and TRBJ1-2, reads DGGITQSPKYLFRKEGQNVTLSCEQNLNHDAMYWYRQDPGQGLRLIYYSQIVNDFQKGDIAEGYSVSREKKESFPLTVTSAQKNPTAFYLCASSMSFGTVYGYTFGSGTRLTVV.

V and J are TRBV28 and TRBJ1-1; 7 positions agree with TRBD1. The V gene's germline CDR1 is MDHEN and CDR2 SYDVKM. V lost 6 bases, J lost 1 base, and 5 bases stayed unmatched. CDR3 size: 14 residues. The CDR3 nucleotides are TGTGCCAGCAGCCCGGGACAGCCGAACACTGAAGCTTTCTTT. This translates into CASSPGQPNTEAFF. The full variable domain, in which reference TRBV28 and TRBJ1-1 provide the parts outside the CDR3, is DVKVTQSSRYLVKRTGEKVFLECVQDMDHENMFWYRQDPGLGLRLIYFSYDVKMKEKGDIPEGYSVSREKKERFSLILESASTNQTSMYLCASSPGQPNTEAFFGQGTRLTVV.

The chain is built from TRBV29-1 and TRBJ1-1; D may be TRBD1 (5 bases). The CDR3 contains 12 residues. CDR1 is SQVTM and CDR2 is ANQGSEA in the germline V gene. V was clipped by 5 bases and J by 1 base, with 8 bases between them. Written as DNA, the CDR3 is TGCAGCGTTCTAGGGGCGAACACTGAAGCTTTCTTT. This translates into CSVLGANTEAFF.

The chain carries TRBV12-3 or TRBV12-4 and TRBJ2-1; no clear D. V was cut by 5 bases and J by 1 base, with 6 bases left in between. CDR3 length: 13 amino acids. DNA for the CDR3: TGTGCCAGCAGTGAGAAATCCTACAATGAGCAGTTCTTC. It specifies CASSEKSYNEQFF.

This chain joins TRBV19 and TRBJ1-1; a weak D match, TRBD1 (6 bases). The germline gives CDR1 LNHDA, CDR2 SQIVND (reference sequence). The CDR3 extends over 15 amino acids. Trimming took 3 bases from V and 4 from J, leaving 15 bases between them. The chain's CDR3 is CASSITFSRGTEAFF. CDR3 DNA sequence: TGTGCCAGTAGTATTACGTTTTCCAGGGGCACTGAAGCTTTCTTT.

This rearrangement joins TRBV6-4 to TRBJ1-1, with D tentatively TRBD1 (5 bases). Germline CDR1 and CDR2: MRHNA and SNTAGT. V lost 0 bases, J lost 4 bases, and 9 bases lay in between. There are 14 residues in the CDR3. CDR3: CASSDSSRATEAFF. For the CDR3, the DNA is TGTGCCAGCAGTGACTCCTCCAGGGCCACTGAAGCTTTCTTT.

The chain couples TRBV18 to TRBJ2-1, with 8 bases identical to TRBD2. Germline V gene lookup returns CDR1 KGHSH and CDR2 LQKENI. V dropped 3 bases and J dropped 10; count of bases not matched to a gene: 17. The CDR3 loop spans 17 amino acids. CDR3 amino acids: CASSPIEGGGGRTEQFF. The CDR3 DNA reads as TGTGCCAGCTCACCTATCGAGGGGGGCGGCGGGAGGACGGAGCAGTTCTTC.

The rearrangement links TRBV28 to TRBJ1-6; 8 bases line up with TRBD1. V lost 5 bases, J lost 14 bases, and 14 bases stayed unmatched. Germline CDR1 is MDHEN and CDR2 is SYDVKM. The CDR3 is made up of 15 amino acids. Here the CDR3 DNA reads TGTGCCAGCAGTAAAGGGGGGACAGGCTACTCGGCCCTCCACTTT. Encoded protein: CASSKGGTGYSALHF.

The chain joins TRBV4-1 to TRBJ2-3, with TRBD2 as a possible D gene (5 bases). The germline CDR1 and CDR2 sequences are MGHRA and YSYEKL. The CDR3 runs to 16 residues. Trimming took 3 bases from V and 8 from J, leaving 21 bases between them. Written as DNA, the CDR3 is TGCGCCAGCAGCCAGGCACCCGCTCTGACTACGGGTACGCAGTATTTT. This sequence encodes CASSQAPALTTGTQYF.

CDR3 in amino acids: CATSDPADRGQETQYF. The CDR3 coding sequence is TGTGCCACCAGTGACCCTGCGGACAGGGGGCAAGAGACCCAGTACTTC. The genes are TRBV24-1 and TRBJ2-5, with 10 bases fitting TRBD1. Germline values: CDR1 KGHDR, CDR2 SFDVKD. V was clipped by 4 bases and J by 2 bases; unmatched bases: 6. The CDR3 spans 16 residues.